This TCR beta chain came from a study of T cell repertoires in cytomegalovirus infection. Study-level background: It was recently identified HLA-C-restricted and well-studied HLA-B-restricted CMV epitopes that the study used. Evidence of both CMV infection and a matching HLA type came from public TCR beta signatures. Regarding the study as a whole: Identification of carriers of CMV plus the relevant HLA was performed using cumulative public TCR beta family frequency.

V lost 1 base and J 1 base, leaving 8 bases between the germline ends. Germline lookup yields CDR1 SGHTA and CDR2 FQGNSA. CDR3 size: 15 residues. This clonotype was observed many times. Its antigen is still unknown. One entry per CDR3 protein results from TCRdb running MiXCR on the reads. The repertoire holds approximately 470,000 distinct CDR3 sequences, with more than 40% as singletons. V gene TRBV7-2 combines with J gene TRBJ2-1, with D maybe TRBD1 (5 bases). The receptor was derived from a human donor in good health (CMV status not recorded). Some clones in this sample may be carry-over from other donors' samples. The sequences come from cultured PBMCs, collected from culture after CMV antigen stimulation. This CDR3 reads CASSLGGVSYNEQFF. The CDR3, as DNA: TGTGCCAGCAGCTTAGGGGGCGTATCCTACAATGAGCAGTTCTTC.